The 14 T cell receptor beta chains listed next were all sequenced from one sample in a study of shared clonotypes between healthy human individuals (dated by TCRdb to about 2020). Libraries were built with the immunoSEQ multiplex PCR assay. Imported from immuneACCESS, the table was reduced by TCRdb to in-frame sequences with V and J called. These copies leave out some clones; in studies compared against another copy, an unresolved V gene accounts for under half, and the cause of the remainder is not known. This sample is represented by millions of clones; about 95% of them were singletons. Jointly, the top ten make up approximately 1.2% of the sample. CD8 naive samples were obtained by positive selection for CCR7 among CD45RO-negative cells, yielding a CD45RA+CCR7+ population from which TemRA cells were excluded. The sequencing sample was made of naive CD8+ T cells sorted from blood. Sample cell subset or site, as interpreted from the label and publication: CD45RA+CCR7+. The receptors derive from a man aged 18 to 30 in good health.

V is TRBV28 and J is TRBJ1-6; no clear D. The CDR3 contains 13 residues. Trimming pared 5 bases from V and 0 bases from J, leaving 2 bases between. Germline assignment: CDR1 MDHEN and CDR2 SYDVKM. The chain's CDR3 is CASSPSYNSPLHF. DNA for the CDR3: TGTGCCAGCAGTCCCTCCTATAATTCACCCCTCCACTTT.

The gene calls are TRBV7-9 and TRBJ2-1; 8 nucleotides line up with TRBD1. The CDR3 is 16 residues long. The junction had 7 bases not matched to a gene; V was cut back by 0 bases and J by 6 bases. CDR1 is SEHNR and CDR2 is FQNEAQ in the germline V gene (reference sequence). The CDR3 DNA reads as TGTGCCAGCAGCTTAGCCCCCCAGGGGGCTTCCAATGAGCAGTTCTTC. This translates into CASSLAPQGASNEQFF.

The rearrangement uses TRBV27 and TRBJ1-3; D is unclear. From germline, CDR1 is MNHEY and CDR2 SMNVEV (reference sequence). The CDR3 length is 15 residues. The V and J ends lost 6 bases and 1 base respectively, with 13 bases between them. The CDR3 nucleotides read TGTGCCAGCAGGCAAGCATTTGGGTCTGGAAACACCATATATTTT. This translates into CASRQAFGSGNTIYF.

The V and J genes are TRBV7-2 and TRBJ2-7, with 10 bases fitting TRBD2. The end of the DNA fits TRBJ2-5 better, so the J call may be wrong. This CDR3 contains 13 residues. From germline, CDR1 is SGHTA and CDR2 FQGNSA. In nucleotides, the CDR3 is TGTGCCAGCAGCTCGGGACTAGCGGAGACCCAGTACTTC. Its protein is CASSSGLAETQYF.

This chain connects TRBV11-2 to TRBJ2-3; the match to TRBD2 covers 7 bases. The CDR3 covers 16 residues. Germline lookup yields CDR1 SGHAT and CDR2 FQNNGV. The ends lost 5 bases at V and 1 base at J; junction bases unmatched: 9. In DNA, the CDR3 is TGTGCCAGCAGCCCCCCAGGGAGGGGAGGCACAGATACGCAGTATTTT. This translates into CASSPPGRGGTDTQYF.

This clone has only one observation. The chain joins TRBV4-3 to TRBJ2-2; D might be TRBD2 (5 bases). Trimming stripped 5 bases from V and 3 bases from J, with 13 bases between. Germline V gene sequence: CDR1 LGHNA, CDR2 YSLEER. The CDR3 has 15 residues. The CDR3 coding sequence is TGCGCCAGCAGCTCTCTGGAGGCGGACACCGGGGAGCTGTTTTTT. It codes for CASSSLEADTGELFF.

The CDR3 protein is CASSLGQGSTGELFF. The CDR3, as DNA: TGTGCCAGCAGCTTAGGTCAGGGTAGCACCGGGGAGCTGTTTTTT. V gene TRBV13 combines with J gene TRBJ2-2; possibly TRBD1 for D (5 bases). CDR3 length: 15 residues. Trimming removed 0 bases at V and 4 bases at J, with 9 bases between. Germline CDR1 reads PRHDT; CDR2 reads FYEKMQ (reference sequence).

The genes are TRBV9 and TRBJ2-7, with D unresolved. Per germline, CDR1 SGDLS and CDR2 YYNGEE. The CDR3 totals 13 residues. Trimming removed 3 bases from V and 4 bases from J, with 11 bases in between. DNA of the CDR3: TGTGCCAGCAGCGGGGAAGTAGGTTACGAGCAGTACTTC. Translation: CASSGEVGYEQYF. Using reference TRBV9 and TRBJ2-7 for the parts outside the CDR3, the full variable domain is DSGVTQTPKHLITATGQRVTLRCSPRSGDLSVYWYQQSLDQGLQFLIQYYNGEERAKGNILERFSAQQFPDLHSELNLSSLELGDSALYFCASSGEVGYEQYFGPGTRLTVT.

CDR3 sequence (DNA): TGCGCCAGCAGCCAACGCCTTTGGGACAGGGAAGTTGGAAACACCATATATTTT. Its protein product is CASSQRLWDREVGNTIYF. The chain employs TRBV4-1 and TRBJ1-3, with TRBD1 matching 9 bases. Germline CDR1 and CDR2: MGHRA and YSYEKL. The junction had 11 bases not matched to a gene; V was cut back by 2 bases and J by 3 bases. This CDR3 spans 18 amino acids.

This chain links TRBV5-1 with TRBJ2-1, with 12 bases lining up with TRBD2. CDR1 is SGHRS, CDR2 YFSETQ, per germline. The CDR3 has 16 residues. V lost 4 bases, J lost 2 bases, and 4 bases stayed unmatched. In DNA, the CDR3 is TGCGCCAGCAGCCCCTGGACTAGCGGGGCCTACAATGAGCAGTTCTTC. Translated, it gives CASSPWTSGAYNEQFF.

Turning to this clone: Other DNA sequences from this sample encode an identical CDR3 as well. The gene calls are TRBV6-5 and TRBJ2-5, with D perhaps assigned TRBD1 or TRBD2 (5 bases each). The germline V gene has CDR1 MNHEY and CDR2 SVGAGI. V lost 0 bases and J lost 5, with 10 bases in between. This CDR3 is 14 amino acids long. The CDR3 reads CASSYSGPVETQYF. The CDR3 DNA reads as TGTGCCAGCAGTTACTCGGGACCGGTGGAGACCCAGTACTTC.

The chain is built from TRBV13 and TRBJ2-2, with D unresolved. V lost 2 bases to trimming and J lost 6 bases, with 4 bases between them. The CDR3 spans 12 residues. Germline CDR1 is PRHDT and CDR2 is FYEKMQ (reference sequence). The CDR3 nucleotides are TGTGCCAGCAGCTTAATGGCCGGGGAGCTGTTTTTT. It specifies CASSLMAGELFF. Variable domain in full (rest from reference TRBV13 and TRBJ2-2): AAGVIQSPRHLIKEKRETATLKCYPIPRHDTVYWYQQGPGQDPQFLISFYEKMQSDKGSIPDRFSAQQFSDYHSELNMSSLELGDSALYFCASSLMAGELFFGEGSRLTVL.

The rearrangement links TRBV5-4 to TRBJ2-7, with TRBD2 matching 9 bases. With 3 bases clipped from V and 4 bases from J, the junction kept 17 bases outside the gene matches. The CDR3 runs 18 residues. Looked up from germline, CDR1 is SGHNT and CDR2 is YYREEE (reference sequence). This CDR3 is CASSSPREAGGPGYEQYF. The CDR3 DNA reads TGTGCCAGCAGCTCCCCCCGTGAGGCGGGAGGGCCGGGGTACGAGCAGTACTTC.

The J gene is TRBJ2-7, the V gene TRBV27; possibly TRBD1 or TRBD2 for D (5 bases each). The CDR3 totals 15 residues. V lost 3 bases to trimming and J lost 2 bases, with 14 bases between them. In germline, CDR1 is MNHEY, CDR2 SMNVEV (reference sequence). CDR3 nucleotides: TGTGCCAGCAGTTTCTTTCGGGGCCCCACCTACGAGCAGTACTTC. Its protein product is CASSFFRGPTYEQYF.